The T cell receptor (beta chain) under discussion was sequenced for a study of long-term antiretroviral therapy in people with HIV. Whole-study findings and limits: Control repertoires displayed wider CDR3 length ranges than the HIV repertoires.

Version v3.0 of the immunoSEQ assay ran at survey level. Roughly 40,000-55,000 T-cell genomes per sample were the sequencing target. The protocol was immunoSEQ multiplex PCR, while the TCRdb copy is restricted to in-frame clones and leaves out a portion. This table has tens of thousands of clones, over 80% appearing once. Germline loops: CDR1 SGHRS, CDR2 YFSETQ. There are 15 residues in the CDR3. V lost 4 bases and J lost 0, with 11 bases in between. The samples, holding 1-10 million cryopreserved PBMC, were thawed before DNA extraction was carried out. As regards this clone: Its antigen is as yet unknown.

The TCR originated in a man aged 35-49 years with HIV. This sample comprised unsorted PBMCs, obtained 1.6 years after starting antiretroviral therapy. This rearrangement joins TRBV5-1 to TRBJ1-3; tentatively, D is TRBD1 (6 bases). CDR3 in amino acids: CASSPQGYSGNTIYF. The CDR3, as DNA: TGCGCCAGCAGCCCCCAGGGGTACTCTGGAAACACCATATATTTT.